Each of the 20 T cell receptor beta chains below was sequenced from the same sample in a study of CD8 T cells in ankylosing spondylitis. Study-level results: The study identified a TCR beta motif of under ten highly homologous variants that appeared characteristic of ankylosing spondylitis blood.

MiXCR, applied by TCRdb to the 5' RACE reads, yields one record per CDR3 protein. The profile shows more than 400,000 distinct CDR3 sequences, over 4% of them singletons. The antigens these receptors bind are not known. The sequenced sample consisted of blood, either unsorted or a sorted T cell fraction (not recorded which). The receptors derive from a male donor with ankylosing spondylitis.

This clonotype was counted at least ten times. The chain links TRBV5-1 to TRBJ1-1, with 7 bases lining up with TRBD1. The CDR3 contains 17 residues. Looked up from germline, CDR1 is SGHRS and CDR2 is YFSETQ. J was trimmed by 1 base and V by 3 bases; bases with no gene match: 12. Here the CDR3 DNA reads TGCGCCAGCAGCTCTGGACAGGTCTTCACCTCGAACACTGAAGCTTTCTTT. Its translation: CASSSGQVFTSNTEAFF.

This clonotype showed up many times. The CDR3 DNA reads as TGCGCCAGCAGCCAAGTGGTGGCTAGCGGGACCAAATTAGGCGCAGATACGCAGTATTTT. This gives the protein CASSQVVASGTKLGADTQYF. The rearrangement joins TRBV4-1 to TRBJ2-3; 9 nucleotides match TRBD2. Germline trimming cut 1 base from V and 4 bases from J; bases unmatched to any gene: 18. The CDR3 is made up of 20 amino acids. Germline assignment: CDR1 MGHRA and CDR2 YSYEKL.

This clonotype was counted many times. V and J are TRBV20-1 and TRBJ2-7; 9 positions agree with TRBD2. Germline V lookup: CDR1 DFQATT, CDR2 SNEGSKA (reference sequence). Losses at the gene ends were 3 bases for V and 2 bases for J; bases not matched to a gene: 8. The CDR3 has 15 residues. CDR3 protein: CSASGLAGRAYEQYF. CDR3 DNA: TGCAGTGCTAGTGGCCTAGCGGGAAGGGCCTACGAGCAGTACTTC.

This clonotype was seen repeatedly, ten times or more. This rearrangement joins TRBV10-3 to TRBJ2-6, with a weak D call TRBD1 (6 bases). V was pared by 10 bases and J by 1 base, with 14 bases between. The CDR3 contains 15 residues. The V gene's germline CDR1 is ENHRY and CDR2 SYGVKD. CDR3 residues: CATGRGTSGANVLTF. The CDR3 DNA follows: TGTGCCACCGGAAGGGGGACGTCTGGGGCCAACGTCCTGACTTTC.

The sample holds many counts of this clonotype. The rearrangement joins TRBV5-1 to TRBJ2-7; D is uncertain. Trimming removed 2 bases at V and 2 bases at J, with 5 bases between. CDR3 size: 12 residues. Looked up from germline, CDR1 is SGHRS and CDR2 is YFSETQ. CDR3 region: CASSFSTYEQYF. The CDR3 coding sequence is TGCGCCAGCAGCTTTTCAACCTACGAGCAGTACTTC. Drawing the rest from reference TRBV5-1 and TRBJ2-7, the complete variable domain is KAGVTQTPRYLIKTRGQQVTLSCSPISGHRSVSWYQQTPGQGLQFLFEYFSETQRNKGNFPGRFSGRQFSNSRSEMNVSTLELGDSALYLCASSFSTYEQYFGPGTRLTVT.

This clonotype was seen ten or more times. This rearrangement joins TRBV6-5 to TRBJ1-1, with no clear D. CDR1 and CDR2 (germline): MNHEY, SVGAGI. With 5 bases removed from V and 7 bases from J, the gap between germline ends came to 14 bases. The CDR3 contains 13 residues. In DNA form, the CDR3 reads TGTGCCAGCAGTAATCGACTGCGCAGTGAAGCTTTCTTT. The encoded protein is CASSNRLRSEAFF.

The sample holds many counts of this clonotype. The gene calls are TRBV12-3 or TRBV12-4 and TRBJ1-1; D is unclear. The CDR3 consists of 13 residues. Deletions cut 2 bases from V and 7 bases from J, with 11 bases between. CDR3 sequence reads: CASSLSPQDEAFF. The CDR3 coding sequence is TGTGCCAGCAGTTTAAGTCCTCAGGATGAAGCTTTCTTT.

This clonotype was seen repeatedly, ten times or more. The J gene is TRBJ2-1, the V gene TRBV5-1; 8 bases map to TRBD2. The trim removed 3 bases at V and 9 bases at J, leaving 8 bases unmatched. Germline V gene lookup returns CDR1 SGHRS and CDR2 YFSETQ. The CDR3 totals 14 residues. This CDR3 is CASSWSSGVFEQFF. In nucleotides, the CDR3 is TGCGCCAGCAGCTGGAGTAGCGGGGTCTTTGAGCAGTTCTTC.

This clonotype was counted many times. As DNA, the CDR3 is TGTGCCAGCAGCGTAGCCGCGGAAAGCTCCTACGAGCAGTACTTC. Encoded protein: CASSVAAESSYEQYF. The chain recombines TRBV9 with TRBJ2-7; D call uncertain. The CDR3 runs 15 residues. V was clipped by 0 bases and J by 0 bases, with 10 bases between them. Germline values: CDR1 SGDLS, CDR2 YYNGEE.

This clonotype was observed many times. V and J are TRBV4-2 and TRBJ2-7; tentatively, D is TRBD2 (6 bases). CDR3 size: 13 residues. V was cut by 4 bases and J by 9 bases, with 16 bases left in between. Germline V CDR1 and CDR2: LGHNA, YNFKEQ. This CDR3 is CASSRVASEAQYF. Written as DNA, the CDR3 is TGTGCCAGCAGCCGGGTGGCTAGCGAGGCGCAGTACTTC.

Regarding this clonotype: Since a much larger clone is just one base distant, this may be a read error. This rearrangement joins TRBV9 to TRBJ2-3; 8 bases align to TRBD1. Germline V gene sequence: CDR1 SGDLS, CDR2 YYNGEE. After removal of 0 bases from V and 3 bases from J, the junction contained 3 bases not matched to a gene. CDR3 length equals 15 residues. In nucleotides, the CDR3 is TGTGCCAGCAGCGTAGGGACAGGGAGGACAGATACGCAGTATTTT. This translates into CASSVGTGRTDTQYF. Full variable domain (rest looked up from reference TRBV9 and TRBJ2-3): DSGVTQTPKHLITATGQRVTLRCSPRSGDLSVYWYQQSLDQGLQFLIQYYNGEERAKGNILERFSAQQFPDLHSELNLSSLELGDSALYFCASSVGTGRTDTQYFGPGTRLTVL.

Many counts were recorded for this clonotype. This chain links TRBV20-1 with TRBJ2-1; D may match TRBD1 or TRBD2 (6 bases each). The CDR3 totals 15 residues. Germline assignment: CDR1 DFQATT and CDR2 SNEGSKA (reference sequence). V was trimmed by 4 bases and J by 6 bases, leaving 19 bases between them. The CDR3 DNA is TGCAGTGCTAAGGGGGGAGTTGGGGAAACCAATGAGCAGTTCTTC. It specifies CSAKGGVGETNEQFF.

This clonotype has at least ten counts. The rearrangement uses TRBV24-1 and TRBJ1-1, with D tentatively TRBD1 (6 bases). Germline CDR1 and CDR2: KGHDR and SFDVKD. V lost 4 bases and J lost 5, with 13 bases in between. The CDR3 extends over 14 amino acids. The DNA for the CDR3 is TGTGCCACCAGTGAAGGGGGTGGAAGGACTGAAGCTTTCTTT. Amino acids: CATSEGGGRTEAFF.

At least ten counts were recorded for this clonotype. The chain carries TRBV5-1 and TRBJ2-1; TRBD2 agrees at 8 bases. This CDR3 has 16 residues. V was pared by 2 bases and J by 2 bases, with 6 bases of the junction left unmatched. CDR1 is SGHRS, CDR2 YFSETQ, per germline. In nucleotides, the CDR3 is TGCGCCAGCAGCTTTACGGGAGGGGGGCCCTACAATGAGCAGTTCTTC. Its protein product is CASSFTGGGPYNEQFF.

This clonotype has only a few counts. The chain uses TRBV28 and TRBJ2-7; 9 nucleotides agree with TRBD1. Germline CDR1 is MDHEN and CDR2 is SYDVKM. The CDR3 sequence is 13 residues long. Trimming cost V 8 bases and J 3 bases; bases outside gene matches: 5. CDR3 DNA: TGTGCCAGCGGCCCGGGACAGGGCTACGAGCAGTACTTC. It encodes CASGPGQGYEQYF. The entire variable domain, with the rest obtained from reference TRBV28 and TRBJ2-7, is as follows: DVKVTQSSRYLVKRTGEKVFLECVQDMDHENMFWYRQDPGLGLRLIYFSYDVKMKEKGDIPEGYSVSREKKERFSLILESASTNQTSMYLCASGPGQGYEQYFGPGTRLTVT.

The table lists this clonotype with a few counts. Written as DNA, the CDR3 is TGTGCCAGCAGCCAGGTCGGGGGGGGAGGGGAGACCCAGTACTTC. This sequence encodes CASSQVGGGGETQYF. This chain joins TRBV7-2 and TRBJ2-5; 8 bases fit TRBD2. The V gene's germline CDR1 is SGHTA and CDR2 FQGNSA. The CDR3 sequence is 15 residues long. V gave up 5 bases and J gave up 5 bases; unmatched junction bases: 10.

This clonotype came up a few times. V is TRBV14 and J is TRBJ2-1, with unresolved D. CDR3 length: 13 amino acids. The germline V gene encodes CDR1 SGHDN and CDR2 FVKESK. V was shortened by 2 bases and J by 7 bases, with 9 bases between the two germline ends. Written as DNA, the CDR3 is TGTGCCAGCAGCCAATGGTCCTCAAATGAGCAGTTCTTC. Translated, it gives CASSQWSSNEQFF.

The chain recombines TRBV4-3 with TRBJ2-3, with 7 bases matching TRBD2. Germline CDR1 LGHNA, CDR2 YSLEER. The CDR3 runs 14 residues. V gave up 8 bases and J gave up 2 bases; unmatched junction bases: 7. The CDR3 loop is CASARGGATDTQYF. The DNA of the CDR3 is TGCGCCAGCGCGAGGGGAGGGGCCACAGATACGCAGTATTTT.

This clonotype was picked up a small number of times. The rearrangement uses TRBV20-1 and TRBJ2-1, with TRBD2 identical over 7 bases. The CDR3 runs 15 residues. Germline CDR1 DFQATT, CDR2 SNEGSKA (reference sequence). The J segment lost 7 bases and the V segment lost 0 bases, leaving 9 bases of the junction unmatched. CDR3 residues: CSARDPSGHGNEQFF. As DNA, the CDR3 is TGCAGTGCTAGAGACCCTAGCGGTCATGGAAATGAGCAGTTCTTC.

This clonotype was detected ten times or more. The chain has TRBV7-2 and TRBJ2-1; TRBD1 agrees at 8 bases. CDR1 and CDR2 from the germline V gene are SGHTA and FQGNSA. Trimming took 5 bases from V and 1 from J; bases not matched to a gene: 4. This CDR3 comprises 15 residues. The CDR3 spells CASSRTGNSYNEQFF. CDR3 bases: TGTGCCAGCAGCCGGACAGGGAATTCCTACAATGAGCAGTTCTTC.